This entry concerns a single T cell receptor (beta chain). Distinct nucleotide sequences in the sample also encode this CDR3. This specimen comes from a study of Ad26.COV2.S vaccination and SARS-CoV-2 variants. About the study: Intramuscular Ad26.COV2.S at 5x10^10 or 1x10^11 viral particles.

This CDR3 spans 13 amino acids. Trimming shortened V by 3 bases and J by 2 bases, and 7 bases separated the two germline ends. As to treatment: some 20 received Ad26.COV2.S at low or high dose, single or two shots; about 5 received placebo; per-sample allocation not given. Sampling occurred on day 63 after the first vaccine or placebo injection. Repertoires were generated with immunoSEQ multiplex PCR, while TCRdb's copy carries only in-frame clones and drops some. The sample has 400,000 to 450,000 clones; about 93% are singletons. This receptor was obtained from a person aged 18-60 years who received the Ad26.COV2.S COVID-19 vaccine or a placebo. V usage is TRBV12-3 or TRBV12-4 and J usage is TRBJ2-5; D unclear. Sequencing was performed on peripheral blood, taken in a trial of Ad26.COV2.S vaccine versus placebo. The chain's CDR3 is CASSFSGQETQYF. CDR3 nucleotides: TGTGCCAGCAGTTTCTCCGGGCAAGAGACCCAGTACTTC.